The subject of this entry is one TCR beta chain. The sample belongs to a study of T cell changes during pregnancy in multiple sclerosis. Germline V gene sequence: CDR1 MNHEY, CDR2 SMNVEV (reference sequence). Trimming left V 2 bases short and J 4 bases short, with 9 bases between. This CDR3 has 14 amino acids. Here immunoSEQ multiplex PCR was the method, and the copy in TCRdb shows in-frame clones only, minus some. The sample holds about 32,000 clones, about 92% seen once. The receptor was isolated from a female donor with multiple sclerosis, enrolled in a pregnancy study. Sequences were derived from CD8+ T cells from peripheral blood mononuclear cells, sampled in the first trimester of pregnancy. V and J are TRBV27 and TRBJ1-3; maybe TRBD1 (6 bases). CDR3 DNA: TGTGCCAGCAGTTTAAACAGGGCCGGAAACACCATATATTTT. Protein: CASSLNRAGNTIYF.